This T cell receptor (beta chain) comes out of a study of blood T cell repertoires in COVID-19. Per the authors' pipeline: Reference gene primer amplification yielded estimated nucleated cell counts. Generated by immunoSEQ multiplex PCR, the TCRdb table keeps only in-frame clones and is missing some. V and J calls plus clone size are reproduced from that table; the DNA served to infer D and trimming. The repertoire consists of 150,000 to 200,000 clones, with about 87% occurring once and the leading ten covering 2.5%. The source material was peripheral blood. The sequence was collected from a man aged 40-49 years with active or convalescent COVID-19.

The DNA for the CDR3 is TGTGCCTGGAGTCTTCCCCGGGACAGGAGAACAGATACGCAGTATTTT. This sequence encodes CAWSLPRDRRTDTQYF. The chain employs TRBV30 and TRBJ2-3; 8 bases agree with TRBD1. CDR3 length equals 16 residues. Germline lookup yields CDR1 GTSNPN and CDR2 SVGIG (reference sequence). V was clipped by 2 bases and J by 3 bases; unmatched bases: 10.